Listed here are 23 T cell receptor beta chains from one sample, sequenced in a study of type 1 and type 2 diabetes patients. Genomic DNA was the PCR template. The TCR beta CDR3 region was amplified using 30 forward and 13 reverse primers. One entry per CDR3 protein, called by TCRdb with MiXCR from the multiplex PCR reads. The sample consists of about 290,000 distinct CDR3 sequences, roughly 48% of them appearing once. Source material: peripheral blood mononuclear cells (PBMCs). These TCRs come from a man younger than 35 with type 2 diabetes.

J is TRBJ2-1 and V is TRBV7-4; D gene uncertain. Trimming cost V 11 bases and J 7 bases, with 12 bases left between them. The V gene's germline CDR1 is SGHVT and CDR2 SQSDAQ. CDR3 size: 11 residues. CDR3 coding DNA: TGTGCCCGCACCGGCTTGAATGAGCAGTTCTTC. It translates to CARTGLNEQFF. The full variable domain, rest sourced from reference TRBV7-4 and TRBJ2-1, is GAGVSQSPRYKVAKRGRDVALRCDSISGHVTLYWYRQTLGQGSEVLTYSQSDAQRDKSGRPSGRFSAERPERSVSTLKIQRTEQGDSAVYLCARTGLNEQFFGPGTRLTVL.

The rearrangement uses TRBV29-1 and TRBJ1-2; D remains ambiguous. The CDR3 runs to 13 residues. CDR1 is SQVTM, CDR2 ANQGSEA, per germline. The V end was cut by 5 bases, the J end by 5 bases, with 15 bases between. For the CDR3, the DNA is TGCAGCGTTCGAACGGGCCTTACATATGGCTACACCTTC. Translated: CSVRTGLTYGYTF.

Note on this clonotype: One end of the junction fails to match germline, which may point to a read error. V and J are TRBV7-9 and TRBJ2-1, with 9 bases identical to TRBD1. CDR3 length equals 17 residues. Germline values: CDR1 SEHNR, CDR2 FQNEAQ (reference sequence). The CDR3 nucleotides read TGCGCCAGCAGCCAAGATGTGGGGGACAGGGACTACAATGAGCAGTTCTTC. Its protein product is CASSQDVGDRDYNEQFF. Drawing the rest from reference TRBV7-9 and TRBJ2-1, the complete variable domain is DTGVSQNPRHKITKRGQNVTFRCDPISEHNRLYWYRQTLGQGPEFLTYFQNEAQLEKSRLLSDRFSAERPKGSFSTLEIQRTEQGDSAMYLCASSQDVGDRDYNEQFFGPGTRLTVL.

The chain is built from TRBV12-3 or TRBV12-4 and TRBJ2-7; D gene uncertain. This CDR3 region has 12 residues. With 3 bases removed from V and 7 bases from J, the gap between germline ends came to 10 bases. The CDR3 protein is CASSLGIWEQYF. The CDR3 bases are TGTGCCAGCAGTTTGGGAATTTGGGAGCAGTACTTC.

V and J are TRBV19 and TRBJ2-5, with a possible D match to TRBD2 (5 bases). CDR1 LNHDA and CDR2 SQIVND come from the germline V gene (reference sequence). V shed 6 bases and J shed 2 bases, with 22 bases lying between them. The CDR3 loop spans 17 amino acids. For the CDR3, the DNA is TGTGCCAGTAGCCCCGGGAAGAGACTCCTACCACAAGAGACCCAGTACTTC. Translation gives CASSPGKRLLPQETQYF.

This clonotype was counted only a few times. The gene calls are TRBV28 and TRBJ1-1; D is undetermined. Trimming removed 6 bases from V and 0 bases from J, with 8 bases in between. Germline CDR1 and CDR2: MDHEN and SYDVKM. The CDR3 is made up of 13 amino acids. CDR3 amino acids: CASSSNMNTEAFF. CDR3 nucleotide sequence: TGTGCCAGCAGCTCCAATATGAACACTGAAGCTTTCTTT.

The chain has TRBV15 and TRBJ2-5; D might be TRBD1 or TRBD2, each matching 5 bases. The ends were cut back, 3 bases at V and 2 bases at J, with 13 bases in the middle. Germline lookup yields CDR1 LNHNV and CDR2 YYDKDF (reference sequence). The length of the CDR3 is 15 residues. The CDR3 region is CATSRHGTDQETQYF. CDR3 coding DNA: TGTGCCACCAGCAGGCACGGGACGGATCAAGAGACCCAGTACTTC. Filled out from reference TRBV15 and TRBJ2-5, the complete variable domain reads DAMVIQNPRYQVTQFGKPVTLSCSQTLNHNVMYWYQQKSSQAPKLLFHYYDKDFNNEADTPDNFQSRRPNTSFCFLDIRSPGLGDTAMYLCATSRHGTDQETQYFGPGTRLLVL.

This clonotype was seen a handful of times. V and J are TRBV5-4 and TRBJ2-7; perhaps TRBD2 as D (6 bases). The germline gives CDR1 SGHNT, CDR2 YYREEE (reference sequence). V was shortened by 4 bases and J by 6 bases, with 20 bases between the two germline ends. The CDR3 extends over 15 amino acids. In DNA, the CDR3 is TGTGCCAGCAGCGTCCCCGGACTAAGGACGTCCGAGCAGTACTTC. This sequence encodes CASSVPGLRTSEQYF.

The rearrangement links TRBV7-9 to TRBJ2-5; no definite D call. CDR3 length: 17 residues. Between the trimmed V and J ends, which lost 3 bases and 5 bases, there was a span of 22 bases. Germline V CDR1 and CDR2: SEHNR, FQNEAQ (reference sequence). CDR3 nucleotides: TGTGCCAGCAGCTTGGACGGCCAAGAGAACCCGAGGGAGACCCAGTACTTC. It encodes CASSLDGQENPRETQYF.

On this clonotype itself: With a much larger clone just one base away, this may be a read error. The chain is built from TRBV4-1 and TRBJ2-1, with 8 bases identical to TRBD2. This CDR3 has 16 amino acids. Germline V gene data show CDR1 as MGHRA and CDR2 as YSYEKL. This chain's CDR3 is CASRQVGLVVQNEQFF. DNA of the CDR3: TGCGCCAGCAGGCAAGTGGGACTAGTGGTGCAGAATGAGCAGTTCTTC.

This clonotype came up a few times. The chain carries TRBV10-1 and TRBJ2-1; D not resolved. The V end lost 2 bases, the J end lost 6 bases, and 5 bases lay between the germline ends. This CDR3 region has 12 residues. Per germline, CDR1 WNHNN and CDR2 SYGVQD (reference sequence). The CDR3 DNA is TGCGCCAGCAGTGAGGGCAGCAATGAGCAGTTCTTC. As protein: CASSEGSNEQFF.

The gene calls are TRBV27 and TRBJ2-2; perhaps TRBD1 as D (6 bases). The V gene's germline CDR1 is MNHEY and CDR2 SMNVEV (reference sequence). CDR3 length equals 15 residues. The ends were cut back, 5 bases at V and 4 bases at J, with 14 bases in the middle. The CDR3 protein is CASSLGTLGTGELFF. The CDR3 DNA reads as TGTGCCAGCAGTCTGGGGACATTGGGCACCGGGGAGCTGTTTTTT.

The table lists this clonotype with many counts. This chain's CDR3 is CAISEGPGGISYEQYF. The CDR3 nucleotides read TGTGCCATCAGTGAAGGGCCAGGAGGAATATCCTACGAGCAGTACTTC. The V call is TRBV10-3, the J call TRBJ2-7, with D possibly being TRBD2 (5 bases). The V and J ends lost 3 bases and 1 base respectively, with 16 bases between them. The CDR3 contains 16 residues. Looked up from germline, CDR1 is ENHRY and CDR2 is SYGVKD.

The CDR3 sequence is CASSLNTGTSNEQFF. The CDR3 nucleotides read TGCGCCAGCAGCTTGAACACCGGGACCTCAAATGAGCAGTTCTTC. The chain has TRBV5-1 and TRBJ2-1; D possibly uses TRBD1 or TRBD2 (5 bases each). This CDR3 comprises 15 residues. Trimming pared 1 base from V and 7 bases from J, leaving 15 bases between. Per germline, CDR1 SGHRS and CDR2 YFSETQ.

This chain joins TRBV12-3 or TRBV12-4 and TRBJ2-3; no reliable D call. The DNA end is more similar to TRBJ1-5, so the J call may be wrong. CDR3 length equals 15 residues. CDR3 loop: CASSGSGSGTDTQHF. Here the CDR3 DNA reads TGTGCCAGCAGCGGAAGCGGGAGCGGTACAGATACGCAGCATTTT.

Remarks on this clonotype: This could be a read error, since a much larger clone is one nucleotide away. This sequence joins TRBV6-6 and TRBJ2-7; perhaps D is TRBD1 or TRBD2 (6 bases each). This CDR3 is built from 12 residues. In germline, CDR1 is MNHNY, CDR2 SVGAGI (reference sequence). CDR3 loop: CAGSYGGHEQYF. The CDR3 region has the DNA TGTGCCGGCAGTTACGGGGGCCACGAGCAGTACTTC.

V gene TRBV2 combines with J gene TRBJ1-5; possible D gene TRBD1, 5 bases. The germline V gene encodes CDR1 SNHLY and CDR2 FYNNEI. The V end was cut by 4 bases, the J end by 6 bases, with 10 bases between. The CDR3 spans 13 residues. CDR3 in amino acids: CASSAGLFQPQHF. The CDR3, as DNA: TGTGCCAGCAGTGCGGGACTGTTTCAGCCCCAGCATTTT.

This clonotype was picked up a small number of times. This chain links TRBV28 with TRBJ1-2, with D possibly TRBD1 on 6 matching bases. Trimming shortened V by 6 bases and J by 8 bases, and 13 bases separated the two germline ends. Germline loops: CDR1 MDHEN, CDR2 SYDVKM. The CDR3 is 12 amino acids. The CDR3: CASRTGTIGYTF. CDR3 DNA sequence: TGTGCCAGCAGAACCGGGACAATCGGCTACACCTTC.

The chain couples TRBV28 to TRBJ2-7; D might be TRBD1 or TRBD2, each matching 6 bases. The CDR3 has 15 amino acids. V lost 4 bases to trimming and J lost 7 bases, with 20 bases between them. Germline V gives CDR1 MDHEN, CDR2 SYDVKM. The CDR3: CASSWRATGALEQYF. DNA for the CDR3: TGTGCCAGCAGTTGGCGGGCAACGGGGGCCCTGGAGCAGTACTTC.

The CDR3 sequence is CASSEKPLGQYF. The DNA of the CDR3 is TGTGCCAGCAGTGAAAAGCCCTTAGGTCAGTACTTC. The rearrangement joins TRBV2 to TRBJ2-4, with D unclear. Germline CDR1 and CDR2: SNHLY and FYNNEI. The CDR3 runs 12 residues. V shed 2 bases and J shed 12 bases, with 11 bases lying between them.

As for this clonotype: Because it lacks the conserved phenylalanine or tryptophan at the end, this CDR3 is likely a read error. V usage is TRBV24-1 and J usage is TRBJ2-7, with TRBD2 matching 15 bases. The DNA matches TRBJ2-5 better at its end, which makes the J call doubtful. The CDR3 spans 16 residues. Germline lookup yields CDR1 KGHDR and CDR2 SFDVKD. In DNA, the CDR3 is TGTGCCACCAGTGAGCCAGGACTAGCGGGAGGGGAGACCCAGTACCTC. It specifies CATSEPGLAGGETQYL.

The chain is built from TRBV5-1 and TRBJ1-1; 8 bases agree with TRBD1. This CDR3 is 13 amino acids long. Germline V gives CDR1 SGHRS, CDR2 YFSETQ. The V gene end was trimmed by 4 bases and the J gene end by 3 bases; junction bases not matched to a gene: 2. The CDR3 loop reads CASSMDRDTEAFF. In DNA, the CDR3 is TGCGCCAGCAGCATGGACAGGGACACTGAAGCTTTCTTT.

A few counts support this clonotype. The CDR3 here is CASSFGTSGYEQYF. The CDR3 region has the DNA TGTGCCAGCAGTTTCGGGACTAGCGGCTACGAGCAGTACTTC. The chain has TRBV6-5 and TRBJ2-7, with TRBD2 identical over 11 bases. In germline, CDR1 is MNHEY, CDR2 SVGAGI. CDR3 length equals 14 residues. J gave up 3 bases and V 4 bases, and 2 bases lay outside the gene matches.